Listed here is a single TCR beta chain. What it recognizes is unknown. This specimen belongs to a study of blood T cells in healthy people across ages. General observations from the study: Reliance upon unsorted PBMCs precluded definitive naive versus antigen-experienced comparison.

Between the trimmed V and J ends, which lost 2 bases and 2 bases, there was a span of 11 bases. The length of the CDR3 is 15 residues. Germline V gives CDR1 SNHLY, CDR2 FYNNEI. PCR was performed a second time for roughly 7 to 11 cycles using a sample-barcoded 5' primer and a J-beta primer mix. TCRdb itself ran the 5' RACE reads through MiXCR, one entry per CDR3 protein. This sample has about 1.7 million distinct CDR3 sequences; roughly 27% occur once, and the top ten carry 7% to 9%. J is TRBJ2-3 and V is TRBV2; D assignment may be TRBD1 or TRBD2 (5 bases each). Material for sequencing was blood. This receptor was taken from a young woman in good health. Written as DNA, the CDR3 is TGTGCCAGCAGTGAATGGGACGGGCTCACAGATACGCAGTATTTT. Its protein product is CASSEWDGLTDTQYF.